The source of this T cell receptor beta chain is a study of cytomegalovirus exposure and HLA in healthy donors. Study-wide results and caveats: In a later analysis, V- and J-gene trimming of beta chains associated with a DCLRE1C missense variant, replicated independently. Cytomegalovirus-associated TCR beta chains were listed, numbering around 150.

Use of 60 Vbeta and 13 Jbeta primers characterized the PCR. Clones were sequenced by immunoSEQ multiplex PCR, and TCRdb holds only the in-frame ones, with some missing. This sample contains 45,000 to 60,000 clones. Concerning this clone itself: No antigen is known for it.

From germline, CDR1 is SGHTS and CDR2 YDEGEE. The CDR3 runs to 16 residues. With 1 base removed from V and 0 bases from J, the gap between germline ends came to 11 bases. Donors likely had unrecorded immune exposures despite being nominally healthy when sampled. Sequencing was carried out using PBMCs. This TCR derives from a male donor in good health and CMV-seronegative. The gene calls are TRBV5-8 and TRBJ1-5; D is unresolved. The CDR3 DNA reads TGTGCCAGCAGCTTGAAACAACCATATAGCAATCAGCCCCAGCATTTT. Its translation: CASSLKQPYSNQPQHF.